A single sample gave rise to the 16 T cell receptor beta chains below, sequenced in a study of cytomegalovirus exposure and HLA in healthy donors. Both 60 Vbeta primers and 13 Jbeta primers went into the PCR. TCRdb keeps only in-frame clones here, not all; method: immunoSEQ multiplex PCR. The sample shows roughly 190,000 clones, around 83% of them seen only once. What was sequenced was PBMCs. These receptors all stem from a man aged 35 to 55 in good health and CMV-seropositive.

CDR3 nucleotide sequence: TGTGCCAGCAGCCAAGAAGGGAGGGCCCGTGGGCAGTACTTC. This gives the protein CASSQEGRARGQYF. The chain uses TRBV14 and TRBJ2-7, with 7 bases lining up with TRBD2. From germline, CDR1 is SGHDN and CDR2 FVKESK. The J segment lost 9 bases and the V segment lost 0 bases, leaving 8 bases of the junction unmatched. The CDR3 has 14 amino acids.

This CDR3 reads CASSHPSPSGSSTDTQYF. The CDR3 region has the DNA TGCGCCAGCAGCCATCCCTCCCCTAGCGGATCTAGCACAGATACGCAGTATTTT. The J gene is TRBJ2-3, the V gene TRBV4-1, with 7 bases identical to TRBD2. V shed 3 bases, J shed 0 bases, and the junction held 12 bases outside the gene matches. Germline-derived CDR1 and CDR2 are MGHRA and YSYEKL. The CDR3 loop spans 18 amino acids.

The sample holds one count of this clone. Sequence at one end of the junction differs from germline and may be a read error. The rearrangement joins TRBV7-9 to TRBJ1-1; possible D gene TRBD1, 5 bases. From germline, CDR1 is SEHNR and CDR2 FQNEAQ (reference sequence). The CDR3 covers 11 residues. This CDR3 reads CSSTLRGEAFF. CDR3 in DNA: TGTTCCAGCACCCTTAGGGGCGAAGCTTTCTTT.

V is TRBV5-4 and J is TRBJ2-3; tentatively, D is TRBD2 (6 bases). Trimming took 4 bases from V and 3 from J, leaving 9 bases between them. CDR1 SGHNT and CDR2 YYREEE come from the germline V gene (reference sequence). The CDR3 is 13 residues long. As DNA, the CDR3 is TGTGCCAGCAGCGTCGGAGGGACAGATACGCAGTATTTT. It encodes CASSVGGTDTQYF.

The rearrangement uses TRBV19 and TRBJ2-5; D is ambiguous. V shed 5 bases and J shed 7 bases, with 14 bases lying between them. Germline loops: CDR1 LNHDA, CDR2 SQIVND (reference sequence). The CDR3 totals 13 residues. The CDR3 is CASSPGLGVTQYF. In nucleotides, the CDR3 is TGTGCCAGTAGTCCTGGTCTGGGCGTGACCCAGTACTTC. Full variable domain (missing parts from reference TRBV19 and TRBJ2-5): DGGITQSPKYLFRKEGQNVTLSCEQNLNHDAMYWYRQDPGQGLRLIYYSQIVNDFQKGDIAEGYSVSREKKESFPLTVTSAQKNPTAFYLCASSPGLGVTQYFGPGTRLLVL.

This chain uses TRBV7-3 with TRBJ2-5; possibly TRBD2 for D (6 bases). The CDR3 loop spans 13 amino acids. Germline assignment: CDR1 SGHTA and CDR2 FQGTGA. The germline V and J ends were trimmed by 5 bases and 5 bases, with 12 bases remaining between them. This chain's CDR3 is CASSRGNGETQYF. The CDR3 DNA sequence: TGTGCCAGCAGCCGGGGGAATGGGGAGACCCAGTACTTC.

This rearrangement joins TRBV4-3 to TRBJ1-1; D is perhaps TRBD1 (6 bases). The CDR3 consists of 16 residues. Trimming left V 1 base short and J 1 base short, with 13 bases between. Germline values: CDR1 LGHNA, CDR2 YSLEER. CDR3 region: CASSQVPRGSNTEAFF. CDR3 DNA: TGCGCCAGCAGCCAAGTCCCCAGGGGTTCGAACACTGAAGCTTTCTTT.

This clone was seen just once. The chain employs TRBV19 and TRBJ1-2; 10 bases align to TRBD1. Germline V gives CDR1 LNHDA, CDR2 SQIVND (reference sequence). The CDR3 extends over 14 amino acids. V trimming: 6 bases; J trimming: 4 bases; junction bases outside the gene matches: 5. The DNA of the CDR3 is TGTGCCAGTAGAAGACAGGGGGCAGGCTATGGCTACACCTTC. It yields the protein CASRRQGAGYGYTF.

This clone was detected only once. The chain combines TRBV4-2 with TRBJ2-2; 7 bases match TRBD2. After removal of 0 bases from V and 4 bases from J, the junction contained 11 bases not matched to a gene. This CDR3 region has 18 residues. The germline V gene encodes CDR1 LGHNA and CDR2 YNFKEQ. CDR3 residues: CASSQDTSGKMVTGELFF. CDR3 bases: TGTGCCAGCAGCCAAGATACCAGCGGGAAAATGGTCACCGGGGAGCTGTTTTTT.

This chain uses TRBV5-5 with TRBJ2-1; the match to TRBD1 covers 8 bases. This CDR3 is 15 amino acids long. Germline V gene lookup returns CDR1 SGHKS and CDR2 YYEKEE (reference sequence). V was clipped by 1 base and J by 5 bases; unmatched bases: 5. The CDR3 reads CASSLRGQVNNEQFF. The CDR3 DNA sequence: TGTGCCAGCAGCTTGAGGGGACAGGTAAACAATGAGCAGTTCTTC.

The chain joins TRBV19 to TRBJ1-1, with D perhaps TRBD1 (6 bases). V shed 5 bases and J shed 4 bases, with 17 bases lying between them. The CDR3 extends over 15 amino acids. The germline V gene encodes CDR1 LNHDA and CDR2 SQIVND (reference sequence). The CDR3 reads CASSSPRRGVTEAFF. Written as DNA, the CDR3 is TGTGCCAGTAGTTCTCCCCGCAGGGGAGTCACTGAAGCTTTCTTT. Looking up the rest from reference TRBV19 and TRBJ1-1 gives the full variable domain: DGGITQSPKYLFRKEGQNVTLSCEQNLNHDAMYWYRQDPGQGLRLIYYSQIVNDFQKGDIAEGYSVSREKKESFPLTVTSAQKNPTAFYLCASSSPRRGVTEAFFGQGTRLTVV.

This clone was detected a few times. The chain uses TRBV29-1 and TRBJ1-1; 9 bases match TRBD1. Germline V gene sequence: CDR1 SQVTM, CDR2 ANQGSEA. The V segment lost 4 bases and the J segment 10 bases; nucleotides outside the gene matches: 10. The CDR3 totals 13 residues. CDR3 nucleotides: TGCAGCGTTGCCGAGGGACAGGGATTGCGAGCTTTCTTT. It translates to CSVAEGQGLRAFF. Using reference TRBV29-1 and TRBJ1-1 for the parts outside the CDR3, the full variable domain is SAVISQKPSRDICQRGTSLTIQCQVDSQVTMMFWYRQQPGQSLTLIATANQGSEATYESGFVIDKFPISRPNLTFSTLTVSNMSPEDSSIYLCSVAEGQGLRAFFGQGTRLTVV.

This clone is termed medium-sized (0.01 to 0.1%). The V call is TRBV7-8, the J call TRBJ2-1; a possible D gene is TRBD2 (6 bases). This CDR3 is built from 14 residues. Trimming stripped 3 bases from V and 5 bases from J, with 11 bases between. The germline gives CDR1 SGHVS, CDR2 FQNEAQ. In DNA, the CDR3 is TGTGCCAGCAGCTTCGGCCTAGCGCACAATGAGCAGTTCTTC. Amino acid sequence: CASSFGLAHNEQFF.

V is TRBV6-4 and J is TRBJ2-2; 8 bases are a match to TRBD1. The CDR3 loop spans 13 amino acids. Germline CDR1 MRHNA, CDR2 SNTAGT. V dropped 9 bases and J dropped 5; count of bases not matched to a gene: 5. CDR3 amino acids: CARIQGGTGELFF. DNA of the CDR3: TGTGCCAGGATACAGGGGGGAACCGGGGAGCTGTTTTTT.

The V call is TRBV2, the J call TRBJ2-7; D uncertain. In germline, CDR1 is SNHLY, CDR2 FYNNEI. The CDR3 extends over 17 amino acids. Trimming stripped 2 bases from V and 0 bases from J, with 17 bases between. Here the CDR3 DNA reads TGTGCCAGCAGTGAAACACGGAGTGCACGAGTCTCCTACGAGCAGTACTTC. Its translation is CASSETRSARVSYEQYF.

This chain joins TRBV5-1 and TRBJ1-1; D is possibly TRBD1 (6 bases). Per the germline V gene, CDR1 is SGHRS and CDR2 is YFSETQ. The CDR3 sequence is 12 residues long. V lost 4 bases and J lost 7, with 11 bases in between. The CDR3: CASSLQGIEAFF. DNA of the CDR3: TGCGCCAGCAGCCTACAGGGTATTGAAGCTTTCTTT.